Listed below are T cell receptor beta chains from one sample, sequenced in a study of OX40 agonist ivuxolimab in advanced cancers. Here immunoSEQ multiplex PCR was the method, and the copy in TCRdb shows in-frame clones only, minus some. Here the sample spans around 60,000 clones, approximately 91% being singletons. Source: CD4+ or CD8+ T cells sorted from blood, taken in a trial of the OX40 agonist ivuxolimab. All receptors come from an adult with an advanced solid tumor such as melanoma, head and neck, liver or kidney cancer. Both conserved end residues are part of each CDR3. Fields, in order: clone size, J gene, V gene, D gene, CDR3 DNA, CDR3 protein. The D gene is left open where the match is weak. Clone size is not always given. Where it is, it says once, few, many or a class for expanded clones.

. TRBJ1-5 TRBV30 . TGTGCCTGGAGTGAGGTTTCCAATCAGCCCCAGCATTTT CAWSEVSNQPQHF
. TRBJ2-5 TRBV18 TRBD1 TGTGCCAGCTCACTACTTACGGGACAGGTTCAAGAGACCCAGTACTTC CASSLLTGQVQETQYF
once TRBJ2-2 TRBV7-9 . TGTGCCAGCAGCTTTCTAGGGTTCACCGGGGAGCTGTTTTTT CASSFLGFTGELFF
. TRBJ2-3 TRBV5-4 . TGTGCCAGCAGCTTGGCTAGCACAGATACGCAGTATTTT CASSLASTDTQYF
. TRBJ2-5 TRBV10-3 . TGTGCCATCAGTGAGTCGCGCTTCCAAGAGACCCAGTACTTC CAISESRFQETQYF
once TRBJ1-1 TRBV2 TRBD1 TGTGCCAGCAACCGGGGACAGGTAGGGACTGAAGCTTTCTTT CASNRGQVGTEAFF
few TRBJ1-2 TRBV28 . TGTGCCAGCAGCTCCGATAGGGGCTATGGCTACACCTTC CASSSDRGYGYTF
. TRBJ1-3 TRBV28 TRBD1 TGTGCCAGCAGTTCCCCGGATGGGACAGGGAGTGCGGGAAACACCATATATTTT CASSSPDGTGSAGNTIYF
. TRBJ2-7 TRBV2 TRBD1 TGTGCCAGCAGGGGGGACAGGGGGCGGTCCTACGAGCAGTACTTC CASRGDRGRSYEQYF
. TRBJ1-2 TRBV5-5 . TGTGCCAGCACCTGGGTGGGCTATGGCTACACCTTC CASTWVGYGYTF
. TRBJ2-7 TRBV11-1 . TGTGCCAGCAGCCCGACCCAGGGGTGGTACGAGCAGTACTTC CASSPTQGWYEQYF
. TRBJ1-1 TRBV9 . TGTGCCAGCAGCGTAGAAGCTGTCGGGGTTGGCGCTGAAGCTTTCTTT CASSVEAVGVGAEAFF
. TRBJ2-5 TRBV5-1 . TGCGCCAGCAGCCGGGGCGGGGCCCCGGGGGAGACCCAGTACTTC CASSRGGAPGETQYF
. TRBJ2-3 TRBV10-2 TRBD2 TGCGCCAGCACCCGAGATAGCGGGAGAAGCACAGATACGCAGTATTTT CASTRDSGRSTDTQYF
. TRBJ2-1 TRBV9 . TGTGCCAGCAGCGAAACGGGACAAAACAATGAGCAGTTCTTC CASSETGQNNEQFF
. TRBJ1-3 TRBV11-2 . TGTGCCAGCAGCTATAGACCGGGCCAAACTTCTGGAAACACCATATATTTT CASSYRPGQTSGNTIYF
. TRBJ1-1 TRBV7-9 . TGTGCCAGCAGCTTAGCGCTGGACGGGAACACTGAAGCTTTCTTT CASSLALDGNTEAFF
. TRBJ2-5 TRBV10-2 TRBD1 TGCGCCAGCCGGGGACAGTTCCAAGAGACCCAGTACTTC CASRGQFQETQYF
. TRBJ1-5 TRBV9 TRBD1 TGTGCCAGCAGCGTAGGGACAGGGGGCGATCAGCCCCAGCATTTT CASSVGTGGDQPQHF
. TRBJ1-2 TRBV30 . TGTGCCTGGAGTGTACAAAACTATGGCTACACCTTC CAWSVQNYGYTF
once TRBJ2-5 TRBV19 TRBD1 TGTGCCAGCCGGGACAGCCAAGAGACCCAGTACTTC CASRDSQETQYF
. TRBJ2-7 TRBV19 TRBD1 TGTGCCAGTAGTATATCAGGACAGGGGGCGTACGAGCAGTACTTC CASSISGQGAYEQYF
. TRBJ1-3 TRBV7-9 . TGTGCCAGCAGCGGCCACCCTCCGGGACACGGAAACACCATATATTTT CASSGHPPGHGNTIYF
. TRBJ2-7 TRBV28 TRBD1 TGTGCCAGCAGTTCCTTTCGGGACAGTCCCTCCTACGAGCAGTACTTC CASSSFRDSPSYEQYF
few TRBJ1-1 TRBV10-3 . TGTGCCACAATGGACGTAAACACTGAAGCTTTCTTT CATMDVNTEAFF
. TRBJ2-3 TRBV30 TRBD1 TGTGCCTGGAGTTCCGGGACAGGGCCTTTGGATTTT CAWSSGTGPLDF
. TRBJ1-5 TRBV28 . TGTGCCAGTACCTCATCTGGTCAGCCCCAGCATTTT CASTSSGQPQHF
. TRBJ1-2 TRBV18 . TGTGCCAGCTCACCAGTCGTTAGCGAATCTAACTATGGCTACACCTTC CASSPVVSESNYGYTF
. TRBJ2-3 TRBV2 . TGTGCCAGCAGTGTCCGACGGGAAAGCACAGATACGCAGTATTTT CASSVRRESTDTQYF
. TRBJ2-7 TRBV28 . TGTGCCAGCAAACTCGCAGGTTTCTACGAGCAGTACTTC CASKLAGFYEQYF
. TRBJ2-1 TRBV6-5 TRBD1 TGTGCCAGCAGTACCTCCGGGACAGGGACTGATGAGCAGTTCTTC CASSTSGTGTDEQFF
. TRBJ1-4 TRBV28 . TGTGCCAGCAGTTTCGGGGGTCAGGCAACTAATGAAAAACTGTTTTTT CASSFGGQATNEKLFF
once TRBJ2-7 TRBV5-1 . TGCGCCAGCAGCTTCGGGCCCAACTCCTACGAGCAGTACTTC CASSFGPNSYEQYF
. TRBJ2-5 TRBV5-1 . TGCGCCAGCCAAAGCTTAGGTGCACAAGAGACCCAGTACTTC CASQSLGAQETQYF
. TRBJ2-3 TRBV4-1 . TGCGCCAGCAGCCAAGAGGGTAGGGCAAGAGGCACAGATACGCAGTATTTT CASSQEGRARGTDTQYF
. TRBJ2-6 TRBV4-3 . TGCGCCAGCAGCCAAGAGGTGGAGGGGCGCTACTCTGGGGCCAACGTCCTGACTTTC CASSQEVEGRYSGANVLTF
. TRBJ2-3 TRBV5-4 TRBD2 TGTGCCAGCAGCGGGGGGACTAGCGGGGCAGATACGCAGTATTTT CASSGGTSGADTQYF
. TRBJ1-4 TRBV4-2 . TGTGCCAGCAGCCAAGAGGAAACAGTAAATGAAAAACTGTTTTTT CASSQEETVNEKLFF
. TRBJ1-5 TRBV28 . TGTGCCAGCAGTTTATGGGGGGTTGGTGGAGATAGCAATCAGCCCCAGCATTTT CASSLWGVGGDSNQPQHF
. TRBJ2-3 TRBV2 TRBD2 TGTGCCAGCGGGGGACTAGTCCTAGGAGATACGCAGTATTTT CASGGLVLGDTQYF
. TRBJ1-3 TRBV10-3 . TGTGCCATCAGTGAGGGGGGGCAGTCCGGAAACACCATATATTTT CAISEGGQSGNTIYF
. TRBJ2-3 TRBV5-1 TRBD1 TGCGCCAGCAGTTTATGGACAGGGAGCACAGATACGCAGTATTTT CASSLWTGSTDTQYF
. TRBJ1-4 TRBV28 . TGTGCCAGCAATACCGTCGGGGTGCAAAATGAAAAACTGTTTTTT CASNTVGVQNEKLFF
. TRBJ2-3 TRBV28 . TGTGCCAGCAGTCTACCGGGGGCTAGCACAGATACGCAGTATTTT CASSLPGASTDTQYF
. TRBJ1-6 TRBV7-9 TRBD1 TGTGCCTCACGGGACAGTAATAATTCACCCCTCCACTTT CASRDSNNSPLHF
. TRBJ2-7 TRBV7-3 TRBD2 TGTGCCAGCAGCCTTCAAGCGGGAGCAGGCTACGAGCAGTACTTC CASSLQAGAGYEQYF
. TRBJ2-3 TRBV5-1 TRBD2 TGCGCCAGCAGCTTGTTTGGCGGGGGAACAGATACGCAGTATTTT CASSLFGGGTDTQYF
. TRBJ2-3 TRBV6-1 TRBD2 TGTGCCAGCAGTGAATCAGCGGGGGGGCAGACGCAGTATTTT CASSESAGGQTQYF
. TRBJ2-5 TRBV10-1 . TGCGCCAGCAGTGCGGCGGGCTGGGAGACCCAGTACTTC CASSAAGWETQYF
. TRBJ1-2 TRBV4-1 . TGCGCCAGCAGCCAACCCGGAGAAACCTATGGCTACACCTTC CASSQPGETYGYTF
once TRBJ2-1 TRBV7-3 . TGTGCCAGCAGCTTAAGTAGGCCAGGGGTCTGGGCGGGACCGCCCCCCTTAGAGCAGTTCTTC CASSLSRPGVWAGPPPLEQFF
few TRBJ2-7 TRBV18 . TGTGCCAGCTCACCAATCGGGGGCTATAGCTCCTACGAGCAGTACTTC CASSPIGGYSSYEQYF
. TRBJ1-1 TRBV11-3 . TGTGCCAGCAGCTTGGGCTCCAACACTGAAGCTTTCTTT CASSLGSNTEAFF
. TRBJ2-7 TRBV6-6 . TGTGCCAGCAGTTACTCACGGACGTCCGCCGAGCAGTACTTC CASSYSRTSAEQYF
. TRBJ2-1 TRBV9 . TGTGCCAGCAGCCAAACCGGACTCAACTACAATGAGCAGTTCTTC CASSQTGLNYNEQFF
. TRBJ1-1 TRBV5-1 . TGCGCCAGCAGCTTTCAGGGTCAGATGAACACTGAAGCTTTCTTT CASSFQGQMNTEAFF
. TRBJ2-3 TRBV5-4 TRBD2 TGTGCCAGCAGCTTGGCGGGGGGGAGTTCGGATACGCAGTATTTT CASSLAGGSSDTQYF